The 9 T cell receptor beta chains given below trace back to one sample, sequenced in a study of T cell responses to AZD1222 COVID-19 vaccine. Sequenced by immunoSEQ multiplex PCR; TCRdb stores in-frame clones only, minus some. The sample yields 95,000 to 100,000 clones, about 86% seen once. Sequences were derived from peripheral blood, sampled on day 0 of AZD1222 vaccination. All receptors derive from an adult in good health.

The chain combines TRBV27 with TRBJ1-5; tentative D call: TRBD1 (5 bases). The germline CDR1 and CDR2 sequences are MNHEY and SMNVEV (reference sequence). The length of the CDR3 is 15 residues. The ends were cut back, 5 bases at V and 5 bases at J, with 16 bases in the middle. CDR3 residues: CASSLEGLTDQPQHF. For the CDR3, the DNA is TGTGCCAGCAGTCTGGAGGGGCTTACTGATCAGCCCCAGCATTTT.

This clone was detected once. V usage is TRBV7-2 and J usage is TRBJ1-5; 8 nucleotides align to TRBD1. With V trimmed by 4 bases and J by 9 bases, 8 bases remained unmatched. The CDR3 extends over 14 amino acids. CDR1 and CDR2 from the germline V gene are SGHTA and FQGNSA. The CDR3: CASSSGQGLGPQHF. The CDR3 nucleotides read TGTGCCAGCAGCTCAGGACAGGGCCTGGGGCCCCAGCATTTT.

The chain is built from TRBV10-3 and TRBJ1-1; TRBD1 might be the D (5 bases). The CDR3 runs 15 residues. Germline-derived CDR1 and CDR2 are ENHRY and SYGVKD. Trimming removed 11 bases at V and 3 bases at J, with 22 bases between. CDR3 region: CAAGTGPRGDTEAFF. The DNA for the CDR3 is TGTGCCGCCGGAACAGGTCCCCGAGGGGACACTGAAGCTTTCTTT.

V and J are TRBV5-5 and TRBJ2-5; 8 bases are shared with TRBD1. The germline V gene has CDR1 SGHKS and CDR2 YYEKEE (reference sequence). CDR3 length equals 14 residues. After removal of 1 base from V and 5 bases from J, the junction contained 4 bases not matched to a gene. This CDR3 reads CASSLQGAGETQYF. The DNA of the CDR3 is TGTGCCAGCAGCTTGCAGGGGGCAGGGGAGACCCAGTACTTC.

V usage is TRBV6-1 and J usage is TRBJ1-5; perhaps TRBD1 as D (5 bases). The CDR3 contains 15 residues. Deletions cut 2 bases from V and 0 bases from J, with 8 bases between. Germline values: CDR1 MNHNS, CDR2 SASEGT. In DNA, the CDR3 is TGTGCCAGCAGTGAAATGGGGGTTAGCAATCAGCCCCAGCATTTT. It specifies CASSEMGVSNQPQHF.

V is TRBV5-4 and J is TRBJ1-4; TRBD1 aligns across 7 bases. The CDR3 loop spans 14 amino acids. Per germline, CDR1 SGHNT and CDR2 YYREEE (reference sequence). V gave up 1 base and J gave up 6 bases; unmatched junction bases: 3. DNA of the CDR3: TGTGCCAGCAGCTTGAGAGGGGGCGATGAAAAACTGTTTTTT. It codes for CASSLRGGDEKLFF.

A few counts support this clone. This chain connects TRBV7-2 to TRBJ1-4, with 9 bases identical to TRBD1. The CDR3 consists of 15 residues. In germline, CDR1 is SGHTA, CDR2 FQGNSA. V was clipped by 4 bases and J by 8 bases; unmatched bases: 8. The CDR3 reads CASSSQQGAGEKLFF. The CDR3 coding sequence is TGTGCCAGCAGCTCTCAACAGGGGGCAGGAGAAAAACTGTTTTTT.

The gene calls are TRBV19 and TRBJ2-1; D may be TRBD1 or TRBD2 (5 bases each). Germline CDR1 LNHDA, CDR2 SQIVND (reference sequence). The CDR3 runs 13 residues. With 7 bases removed from V and 10 bases from J, the gap between germline ends came to 17 bases. The CDR3 coding sequence is TGTGCCAGTACTTATTCATTGGGGGAGGAGCAGTTCTTC. Translation: CASTYSLGEEQFF.

This clone has only one observation. The rearrangement uses TRBV13 and TRBJ2-3; D is possibly TRBD1 (5 bases). The CDR3 contains 16 residues. Germline lookup yields CDR1 PRHDT and CDR2 FYEKMQ (reference sequence). Trimming took 2 bases from V and 4 from J, leaving 16 bases between them. The CDR3 spells CASSLKTLRGADTQYF. The CDR3, as DNA: TGTGCCAGCAGCTTAAAAACTCTTAGGGGTGCAGATACGCAGTATTTT.